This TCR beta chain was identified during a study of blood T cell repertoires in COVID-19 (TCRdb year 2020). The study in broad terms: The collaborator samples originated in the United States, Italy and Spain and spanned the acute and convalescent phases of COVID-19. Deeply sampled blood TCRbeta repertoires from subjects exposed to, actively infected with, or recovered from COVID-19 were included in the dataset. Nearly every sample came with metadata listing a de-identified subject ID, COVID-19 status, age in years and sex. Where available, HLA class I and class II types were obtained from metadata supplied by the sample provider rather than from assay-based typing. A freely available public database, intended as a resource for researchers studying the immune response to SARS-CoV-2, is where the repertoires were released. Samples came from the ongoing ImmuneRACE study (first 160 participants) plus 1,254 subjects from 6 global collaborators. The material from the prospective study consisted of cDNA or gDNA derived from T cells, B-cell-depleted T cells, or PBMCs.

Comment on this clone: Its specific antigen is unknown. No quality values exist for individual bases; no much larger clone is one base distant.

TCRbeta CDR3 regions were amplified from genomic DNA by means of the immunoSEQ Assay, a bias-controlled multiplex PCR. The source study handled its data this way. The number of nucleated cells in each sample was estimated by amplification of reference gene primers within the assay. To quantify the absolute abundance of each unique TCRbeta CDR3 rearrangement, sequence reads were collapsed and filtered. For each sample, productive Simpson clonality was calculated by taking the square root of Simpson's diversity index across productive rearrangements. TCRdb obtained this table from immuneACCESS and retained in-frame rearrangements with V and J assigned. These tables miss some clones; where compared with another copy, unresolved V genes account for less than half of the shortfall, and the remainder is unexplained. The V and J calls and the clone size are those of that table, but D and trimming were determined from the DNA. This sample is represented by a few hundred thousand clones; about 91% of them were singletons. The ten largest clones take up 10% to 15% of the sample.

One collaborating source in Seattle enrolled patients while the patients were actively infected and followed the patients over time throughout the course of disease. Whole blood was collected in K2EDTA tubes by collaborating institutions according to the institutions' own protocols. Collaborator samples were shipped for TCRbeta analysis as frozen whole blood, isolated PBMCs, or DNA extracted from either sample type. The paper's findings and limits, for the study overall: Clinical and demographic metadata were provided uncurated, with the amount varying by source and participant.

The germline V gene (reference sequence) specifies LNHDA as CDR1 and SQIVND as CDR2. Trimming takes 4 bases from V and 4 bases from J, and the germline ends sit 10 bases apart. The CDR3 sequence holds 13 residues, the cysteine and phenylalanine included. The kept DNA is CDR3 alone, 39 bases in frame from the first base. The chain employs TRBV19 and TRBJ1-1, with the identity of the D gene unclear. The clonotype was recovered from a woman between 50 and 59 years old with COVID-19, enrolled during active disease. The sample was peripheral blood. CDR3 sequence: CASSKFRGTEAFF. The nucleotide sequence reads TGTGCCAGTAGTAAATTCCGGGGCACTGAAGCTTTCTTT.